This entry is about one T cell receptor beta chain. The table came from immunoSEQ multiplex PCR; TCRdb's copy has only in-frame clones and leaves some out. This sample has some 85,000 clones; 70% to 90% occur once, and the top ten carry approximately 0.3%. The data were taken from a study of OX40 agonist ivuxolimab in advanced cancers. Germline-derived CDR1 and CDR2 are SGHNT and YYREEE (reference sequence). V gave up 2 bases and J gave up 1 base, with 12 bases separating them. The CDR3 length is 15 residues. The TCR was taken from an adult with an advanced solid tumor such as melanoma, head and neck, liver or kidney cancer. The sample was CD4+ or CD8+ T cells sorted from blood, taken in a trial of the OX40 agonist ivuxolimab. V gene TRBV5-4 combines with J gene TRBJ2-5; D is possibly TRBD1 or TRBD2 (6 bases each). The CDR3 coding sequence is TGTGCCAGCAGCTTACCAACGGGGGCCCAAGAGACCCAGTACTTC. It translates to CASSLPTGAQETQYF.